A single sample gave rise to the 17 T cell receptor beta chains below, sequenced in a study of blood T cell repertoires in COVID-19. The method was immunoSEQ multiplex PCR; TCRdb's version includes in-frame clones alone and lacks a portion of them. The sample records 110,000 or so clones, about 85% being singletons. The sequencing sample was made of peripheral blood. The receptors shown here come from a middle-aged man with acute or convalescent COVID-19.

CDR3 loop: CASSQEGPGDYEKLFF. The CDR3 DNA reads as TGTGCCAGCAGCCAAGAAGGCCCCGGGGATTATGAAAAACTGTTTTTT. The rearrangement uses TRBV4-2 and TRBJ1-4; no definite D call. There are 16 residues in the CDR3. V dropped 0 bases and J dropped 6 bases, with 14 bases sitting between them. CDR1 is LGHNA, CDR2 YNFKEQ, per germline.

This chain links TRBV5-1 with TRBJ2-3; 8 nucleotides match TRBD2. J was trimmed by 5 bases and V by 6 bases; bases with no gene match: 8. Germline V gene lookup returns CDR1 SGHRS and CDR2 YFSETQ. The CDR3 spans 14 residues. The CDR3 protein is CASTYGGARDTQYF. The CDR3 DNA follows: TGCGCCAGCACGTACGGGGGGGCTAGAGATACGCAGTATTTT.

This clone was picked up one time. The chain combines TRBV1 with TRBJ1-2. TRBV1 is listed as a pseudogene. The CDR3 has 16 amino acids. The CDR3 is CTSSQDPTAEAGGYTF. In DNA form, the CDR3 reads TGCACCAGCAGCCAAGATCCTACGGCCGAGGCGGGGGGCTACACCTTC.

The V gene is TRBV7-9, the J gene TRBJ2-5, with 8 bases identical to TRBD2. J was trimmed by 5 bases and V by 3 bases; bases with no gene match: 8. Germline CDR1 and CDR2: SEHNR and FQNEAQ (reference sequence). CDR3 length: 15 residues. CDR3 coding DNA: TGTGCCAGCAGCTTCGGGGGGGCCATTGCGGAGACCCAGTACTTC. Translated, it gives CASSFGGAIAETQYF. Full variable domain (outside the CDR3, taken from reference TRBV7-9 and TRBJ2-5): DTGVSQNPRHKITKRGQNVTFRCDPISEHNRLYWYRQTLGQGPEFLTYFQNEAQLEKSRLLSDRFSAERPKGSFSTLEIQRTEQGDSAMYLCASSFGGAIAETQYFGPGTRLLVL.

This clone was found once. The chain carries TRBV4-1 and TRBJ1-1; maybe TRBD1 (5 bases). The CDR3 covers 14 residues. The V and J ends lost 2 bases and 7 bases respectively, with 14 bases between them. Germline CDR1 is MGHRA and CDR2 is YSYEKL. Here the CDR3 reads CASSQPGRRGEAFF. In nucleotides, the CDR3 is TGCGCCAGCAGCCAACCGGGACGGCGGGGTGAAGCTTTCTTT.

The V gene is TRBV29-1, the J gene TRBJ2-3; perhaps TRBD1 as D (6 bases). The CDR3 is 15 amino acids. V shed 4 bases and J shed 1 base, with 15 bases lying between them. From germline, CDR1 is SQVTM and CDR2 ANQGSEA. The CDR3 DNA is TGCAGCGTTGGAGGGGGAAGAGGAGGCACAGATACGCAGTATTTT. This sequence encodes CSVGGGRGGTDTQYF.

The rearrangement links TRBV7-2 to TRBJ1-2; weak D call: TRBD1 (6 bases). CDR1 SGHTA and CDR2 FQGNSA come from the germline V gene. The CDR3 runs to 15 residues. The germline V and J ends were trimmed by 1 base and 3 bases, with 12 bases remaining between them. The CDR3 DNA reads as TGTGCCAGCAGCTTAGAACAGGGTAACCACTATGGCTACACCTTC. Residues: CASSLEQGNHYGYTF. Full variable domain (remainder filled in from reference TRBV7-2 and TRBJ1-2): GAGVSQSPSNKVTEKGKDVELRCDPISGHTALYWYRQSLGQGLEFLIYFQGNSAPDKSGLPSDRFSAERTGGSVSTLTIQRTQQEDSAVYLCASSLEQGNHYGYTFGSGTRLTVV.

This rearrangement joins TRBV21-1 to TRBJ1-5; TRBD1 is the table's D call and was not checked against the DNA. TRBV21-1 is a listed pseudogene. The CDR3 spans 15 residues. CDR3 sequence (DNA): TGTGCCAGCAGCTTCACAGGGTTTGGCAATCAGCCCCAGCATTTT. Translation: CASSFTGFGNQPQHF.

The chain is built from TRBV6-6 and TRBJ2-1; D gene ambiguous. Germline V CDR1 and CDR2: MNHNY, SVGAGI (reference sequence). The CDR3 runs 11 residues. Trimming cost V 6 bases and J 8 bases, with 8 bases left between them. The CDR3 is CASSEADEQFF. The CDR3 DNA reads TGTGCCAGCAGCGAGGCCGATGAGCAGTTCTTC.

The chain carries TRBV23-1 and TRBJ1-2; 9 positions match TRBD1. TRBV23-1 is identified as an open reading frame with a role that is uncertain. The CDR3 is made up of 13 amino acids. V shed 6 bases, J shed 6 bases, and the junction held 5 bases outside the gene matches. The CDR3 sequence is CASRSGQGNGYTF. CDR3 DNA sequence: TGCGCCAGCAGGTCGGGACAGGGAAATGGCTACACCTTC.

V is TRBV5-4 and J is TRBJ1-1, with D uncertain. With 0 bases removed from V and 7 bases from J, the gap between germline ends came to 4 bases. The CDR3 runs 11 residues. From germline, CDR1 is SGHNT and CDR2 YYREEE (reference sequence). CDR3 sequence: CASSLAHEAFF. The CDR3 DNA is TGTGCCAGCAGCTTGGCCCATGAAGCTTTCTTT. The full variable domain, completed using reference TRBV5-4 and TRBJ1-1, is ETGVTQSPTHLIKTRGQQVTLRCSSQSGHNTVSWYQQALGQGPQFIFQYYREEENGRGNFPPRFSGLQFPNYSSELNVNALELDDSALYLCASSLAHEAFFGQGTRLTVV.

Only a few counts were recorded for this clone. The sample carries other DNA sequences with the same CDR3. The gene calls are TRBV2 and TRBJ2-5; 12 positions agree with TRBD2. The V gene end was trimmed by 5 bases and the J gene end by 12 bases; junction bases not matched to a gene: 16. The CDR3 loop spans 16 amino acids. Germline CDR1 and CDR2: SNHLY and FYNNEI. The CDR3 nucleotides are TGTGCCAGCAGTCTGCGACTAGCGGGGGCGGGGGGTGTTAAGTACTTC. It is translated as CASSLRLAGAGGVKYF.

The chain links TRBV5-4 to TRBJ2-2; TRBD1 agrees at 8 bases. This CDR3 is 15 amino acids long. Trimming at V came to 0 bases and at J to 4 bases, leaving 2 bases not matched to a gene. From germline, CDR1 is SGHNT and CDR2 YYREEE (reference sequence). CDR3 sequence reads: CASSLEQGGTGELFF. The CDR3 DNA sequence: TGTGCCAGCAGCTTGGAACAGGGGGGCACCGGGGAGCTGTTTTTT.

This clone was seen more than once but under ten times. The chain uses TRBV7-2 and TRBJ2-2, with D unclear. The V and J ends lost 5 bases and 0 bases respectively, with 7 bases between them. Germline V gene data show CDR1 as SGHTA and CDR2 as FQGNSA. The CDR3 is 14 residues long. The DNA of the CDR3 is TGTGCCAGCAGCGAGATCCCGAACACCGGGGAGCTGTTTTTT. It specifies CASSEIPNTGELFF.

CDR3: CASRAGAYEQYF. CDR3 coding DNA: TGTGCCAGCCGGGCAGGGGCCTACGAGCAGTACTTC. The chain carries TRBV2 and TRBJ2-7, with a tentative D call TRBD1 (6 bases). The CDR3 totals 12 residues. CDR1 and CDR2 (germline): SNHLY, FYNNEI. Trimming removed 8 bases from V and 2 bases from J, with 10 bases in between. Using reference TRBV2 and TRBJ2-7 for the parts outside the CDR3, the full variable domain is EPEVTQTPSHQVTQMGQEVILRCVPISNHLYFYWYRQILGQKVEFLVSFYNNEISEKSEIFDDQFSVERPDGSNFTLKIRSTKLEDSAMYFCASRAGAYEQYFGPGTRLTVT.

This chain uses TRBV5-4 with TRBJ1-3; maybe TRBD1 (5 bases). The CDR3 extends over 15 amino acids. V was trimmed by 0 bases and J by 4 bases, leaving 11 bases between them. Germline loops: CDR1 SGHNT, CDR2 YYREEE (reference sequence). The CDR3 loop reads CASSLGAGIGNTIYF. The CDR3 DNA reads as TGTGCCAGCAGCTTGGGGGCAGGGATAGGAAACACCATATATTTT.

The CDR3 DNA sequence: TGTGCCAACTCTCCCGGGACAGCTAATGAGCAGTTCTTC. Amino acid sequence: CANSPGTANEQFF. The J gene is TRBJ2-1, the V gene TRBV10-3, with 7 bases matching TRBD1. The CDR3 extends over 13 amino acids. The V and J ends lost 10 bases and 7 bases, in that order; junction bases with no gene match: 10. Looked up from germline, CDR1 is ENHRY and CDR2 is SYGVKD.